This T cell receptor (beta chain) was captured in a study of cytomegalovirus exposure and HLA in healthy donors. CDR1 and CDR2 from the germline V gene are MNHEY and SMNVEV (reference sequence). This CDR3 region has 12 residues. Trimming at V came to 6 bases and at J to 5 bases, leaving 3 bases not matched to a gene. Study-level results: Later analysis suggested most CMV-associated TCR beta chains were HLA-restricted. Among donors in an Asian-associated ancestry cluster, a later analysis reportedly found fewer N-insertions than the roughly 670-donor mean.

The primer mix had 60 Vbeta and 13 Jbeta primers. The assay was immunoSEQ multiplex PCR, and TCRdb's table has in-frame clones only and misses some. The sample yields fewer than 140,000 clones, roughly four fifths seen once. Note on this clone: The antigen is undetermined.

The chain joins TRBV27 to TRBJ2-7; TRBD1 matches 8 bases. The sequenced sample consisted of PBMCs. This sequence was found in a woman between 45 and 60 years old in good health and CMV-seropositive. The chain's CDR3 is CASSVRGHEQYF. The CDR3 nucleotides read TGTGCCAGCAGCGTCAGGGGGCACGAGCAGTACTTC.